Following are 7 T cell receptor beta chains from one sample sequenced in a study of T and B cells in COVID-19 patients. BIOMED2 TRB-A/B primer pools were used in multiplex TRB PCR. One entry per CDR3 protein, called by TCRdb with MiXCR from the multiplex PCR reads. The table has 15,000 to 20,000 distinct CDR3 sequences, just over 35% seen once. TRB was amplified from about 250-500 ng of blood genomic DNA. Specimen: blood. The receptors shown here come from a human donor with active COVID-19.

By sample share, this clonotype is medium-sized. This rearrangement joins TRBV19 to TRBJ1-4; D gene unclear. This CDR3 spans 15 amino acids. V was cut by 3 bases and J by 0 bases, with 8 bases left in between. Germline V gene lookup returns CDR1 LNHDA and CDR2 SQIVND (reference sequence). This CDR3 is CASSMGIATNEKLFF. CDR3 nucleotides: TGTGCCAGTAGTATGGGGATAGCAACTAATGAAAAACTGTTTTTT.

As concerns this clonotype: A much larger clonotype is one base distant, so this may be a read error. The chain joins TRBV12-3 or TRBV12-4 to TRBJ2-1; D might be TRBD1 (5 bases). The length of the CDR3 is 13 residues. The CDR3 region has the DNA TGTGCCGGCAGTTTAGGACAAGACAATGAGCAGTTCTTC. Protein sequence: CAGSLGQDNEQFF.

In this sample, this clonotype turned up a few times. The chain recombines TRBV12-3 or TRBV12-4 with TRBJ1-1; the match to TRBD1 covers 10 bases. Trimming cost V 6 bases and J 1 base; bases outside gene matches: 8. The length of the CDR3 is 16 residues. The CDR3 DNA sequence: TGTGCCAGCAGCCCAATGACAGGGGGCGCGAACACTGAAGCTTTCTTT. This sequence encodes CASSPMTGGANTEAFF.

This chain links TRBV15 with TRBJ1-2; D might be TRBD1 (5 bases). Between the trimmed V and J ends, which lost 3 bases and 13 bases, there was a span of 15 bases. The CDR3 runs to 12 residues. The germline V gene has CDR1 LNHNV and CDR2 YYDKDF (reference sequence). The DNA for the CDR3 is TGTGCCACCAGCAGCGGGACCCTCACTGTCACCTTC. This sequence encodes CATSSGTLTVTF.

Judged by abundance, this clonotype is medium-sized. V usage is TRBV15 and J usage is TRBJ2-5; a weak D match, TRBD2 (5 bases). V lost 0 bases, J lost 4 bases, and 9 bases lay in between. This CDR3 is 14 amino acids long. Germline values: CDR1 LNHNV, CDR2 YYDKDF (reference sequence). Written as DNA, the CDR3 is TGTGCCACCAGCAGAGATGGGAGAGGAGAGACCCAGTACTTC. It specifies CATSRDGRGETQYF.

The chain couples TRBV20-1 to TRBJ2-7, with TRBD2 as a possible D gene (6 bases). This CDR3 is 13 amino acids long. Deletions cut 5 bases from V and 4 bases from J, with 15 bases between. Per the germline V gene, CDR1 is DFQATT and CDR2 is SNEGSKA (reference sequence). This CDR3 is CSAWAGLGYEQYF. CDR3 in DNA: TGCAGTGCTTGGGCGGGGTTAGGGTACGAGCAGTACTTC.

The V and J genes are TRBV10-3 and TRBJ1-2, with a tentative D call TRBD1 (5 bases). The V end lost 7 bases, the J end lost 2 bases, and 11 bases lay between the germline ends. Germline V CDR1 and CDR2: ENHRY, SYGVKD. This CDR3 is built from 13 residues. The CDR3 region is CAIKGPENYGYTF. In DNA form, the CDR3 reads TGTGCCATCAAGGGACCGGAGAACTATGGCTACACCTTC.